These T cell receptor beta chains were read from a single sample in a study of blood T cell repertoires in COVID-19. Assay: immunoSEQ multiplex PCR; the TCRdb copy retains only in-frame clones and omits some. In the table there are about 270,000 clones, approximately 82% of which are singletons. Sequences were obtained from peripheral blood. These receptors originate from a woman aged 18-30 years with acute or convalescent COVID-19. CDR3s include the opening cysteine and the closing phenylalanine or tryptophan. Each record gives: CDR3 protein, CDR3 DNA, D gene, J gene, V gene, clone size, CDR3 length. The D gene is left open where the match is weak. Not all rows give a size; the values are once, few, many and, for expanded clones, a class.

CDR3 protein: CASSLGGVGNQPQHF
CDR3 DNA: TGCGCCAGCAGCTTGGGCGGGGTCGGCAATCAGCCCCAGCATTTT
D gene: -
J gene: TRBJ1-5
V gene: TRBV5-1
clone size: -
CDR3 length: 15

CDR3 protein: CASIPGQGTGGYTF
CDR3 DNA: TGTGCCAGCATACCCGGACAGGGGACCGGTGGCTACACCTTC
D gene: TRBD1
J gene: TRBJ1-2
V gene: TRBV6-6
clone size: -
CDR3 length: 14

CDR3 protein: CASSTGLAGGSYNEQFF
CDR3 DNA: TGTGCCAGCAGCACGGGACTAGCGGGAGGGTCCTACAATGAGCAGTTCTTC
D gene: TRBD2
J gene: TRBJ2-1
V gene: TRBV7-8
clone size: many
CDR3 length: 17

CDR3 protein: CASSYGSQLAVRSTYNEQFF
CDR3 DNA: TGTGCCAGCAGTTACGGTTCCCAACTAGCGGTACGGAGTACCTACAATGAGCAGTTCTTC
D gene: TRBD2
J gene: TRBJ2-1
V gene: TRBV28
clone size: many
CDR3 length: 20

CDR3 protein: CASSQPLGNEQFF
CDR3 DNA: TGTGCCAGCAGCCAACCACTAGGCAATGAGCAGTTCTTC
D gene: -
J gene: TRBJ2-1
V gene: TRBV3-1/TRBV3-2
clone size: -
CDR3 length: 13

CDR3 protein: CASSSNRDSYEQYF
CDR3 DNA: TGTGCCAGCAGCTCCAACAGGGACTCCTACGAGCAGTACTTC
D gene: -
J gene: TRBJ2-7
V gene: TRBV7-9
clone size: -
CDR3 length: 14

CDR3 protein: CASSEGGGMGNQPQHF
CDR3 DNA: TGTGCCAGCAGTGAAGGTGGAGGGATGGGCAATCAGCCCCAGCATTTT
D gene: -
J gene: TRBJ1-5
V gene: TRBV6-1
clone size: -
CDR3 length: 16

CDR3 protein: CASSPLGGKGYNEQFF
CDR3 DNA: TGTGCCAGCAGCCCGTTGGGCGGGAAGGGGTACAATGAGCAGTTCTTC
D gene: -
J gene: TRBJ2-1
V gene: TRBV7-2
clone size: few
CDR3 length: 16

CDR3 protein: CASSLEGGRAHEQYF
CDR3 DNA: TGTGCCAGCAGCTTAGAAGGCGGGAGGGCCCACGAGCAGTACTTC
D gene: TRBD2
J gene: TRBJ2-7
V gene: TRBV11-2
clone size: -
CDR3 length: 15

CDR3 protein: CASSYWGLADNEQFF
CDR3 DNA: TGTGCCAGCAGTTACTGGGGACTAGCGGACAATGAGCAGTTCTTC
D gene: TRBD2
J gene: TRBJ2-1
V gene: TRBV6-5
clone size: -
CDR3 length: 15

CDR3 protein: CASSQDSVAGPQHF
CDR3 DNA: TGCGCCAGCAGCCAAGATTCCGTCGCGGGGCCCCAGCATTTT
D gene: -
J gene: TRBJ1-5
V gene: TRBV4-3
clone size: -
CDR3 length: 14

CDR3 protein: CASSLGLAGGTDTQYF
CDR3 DNA: TGTGCCAGCAGCTTGGGACTAGCGGGAGGAACAGATACGCAGTATTTT
D gene: TRBD2
J gene: TRBJ2-3
V gene: TRBV7-6
clone size: -
CDR3 length: 16

CDR3 protein: CASSGGQYNSPLHF
CDR3 DNA: TGTGCCAGCAGCGGGGGACAGTATAATTCACCCCTCCACTTT
D gene: TRBD1
J gene: TRBJ1-6
V gene: TRBV9
clone size: few
CDR3 length: 14

CDR3 protein: CASSATQGRNNSPLHF
CDR3 DNA: TGTGCCAGCAGCGCCACACAGGGGAGGAATAATTCACCCCTCCACTTT
D gene: TRBD1
J gene: TRBJ1-6
V gene: TRBV9
clone size: once
CDR3 length: 16

CDR3 protein: CASSQDTENEQFF
CDR3 DNA: TGTGCCAGCAGCCAGGACACTGAGAATGAGCAGTTCTTC
D gene: -
J gene: TRBJ2-1
V gene: TRBV3-1/TRBV3-2
clone size: -
CDR3 length: 13

CDR3 protein: CASSFGTGGETQYF
CDR3 DNA: TGTGCCAGCAGTTTCGGGACAGGAGGCGAGACCCAGTACTTC
D gene: TRBD1
J gene: TRBJ2-5
V gene: TRBV27
clone size: -
CDR3 length: 14

CDR3 protein: CASSQDLTGQRFYNEQFF
CDR3 DNA: TGTGCCAGCAGCCAAGATTTGACTGGACAGAGATTCTACAATGAGCAGTTCTTC
D gene: -
J gene: TRBJ2-1
V gene: TRBV14
clone size: -
CDR3 length: 18

CDR3 protein: CATGGLTESSYNEQFF
CDR3 DNA: TGTGCCACCGGGGGACTTACCGAGAGCTCCTACAATGAGCAGTTCTTC
D gene: -
J gene: TRBJ2-1
V gene: TRBV15
clone size: few
CDR3 length: 16

CDR3 protein: CASSLVSGAGRELFF
CDR3 DNA: TGTGCCAGCAGCTTAGTATCAGGGGCCGGTAGGGAACTGTTTTTT
D gene: -
J gene: TRBJ1-4
V gene: TRBV7-2
clone size: -
CDR3 length: 15

CDR3 protein: CASSVAQGTTGNTIYF
CDR3 DNA: TGTGCCAGCAGCGTGGCCCAGGGTACAACCGGAAACACCATATATTTT
D gene: -
J gene: TRBJ1-3
V gene: TRBV5-4
clone size: -
CDR3 length: 16

CDR3 protein: CASSLAQGGPQHF
CDR3 DNA: TGTGCCAGCAGTTTAGCGCAGGGGGGGCCCCAGCATTTT
D gene: TRBD1
J gene: TRBJ1-5
V gene: TRBV12-3/TRBV12-4
clone size: -
CDR3 length: 13

CDR3 protein: CASSLRQGFGYTF
CDR3 DNA: TGTGCCAGCAGTTTGCGGCAGGGGTTCGGCTACACCTTC
D gene: -
J gene: TRBJ1-2
V gene: TRBV12-3/TRBV12-4
clone size: -
CDR3 length: 13

CDR3 protein: CASSLAQNEQFF
CDR3 DNA: TGTGCCAGCAGCTTAGCGCAGAATGAGCAGTTCTTC
D gene: -
J gene: TRBJ2-1
V gene: TRBV7-9
clone size: -
CDR3 length: 12

CDR3 protein: CASSYMTGLGQPQHF
CDR3 DNA: TGTGCCAGCAGCTACATGACAGGGTTAGGCCAGCCCCAGCATTTT
D gene: TRBD1
J gene: TRBJ1-5
V gene: TRBV7-2
clone size: -
CDR3 length: 15

CDR3 protein: CAISAGTTYTGELFF
CDR3 DNA: TGTGCCATCAGTGCCGGGACTACCTACACCGGGGAGCTGTTTTTT
D gene: TRBD2
J gene: TRBJ2-2
V gene: TRBV10-3
clone size: -
CDR3 length: 15

CDR3 protein: CSVISGSLSYEQYF
CDR3 DNA: TGCAGCGTCATTTCAGGGTCCCTCTCCTACGAGCAGTACTTC
D gene: -
J gene: TRBJ2-7
V gene: TRBV29-1
clone size: -
CDR3 length: 14

CDR3 protein: CASSPGDRFYGYTF
CDR3 DNA: TGTGCCAGCAGTCCCGGGGACAGGTTCTATGGCTACACCTTC
D gene: TRBD1
J gene: TRBJ1-2
V gene: TRBV28
clone size: -
CDR3 length: 14

CDR3 protein: CASSQIGQGFNYGYTF
CDR3 DNA: TGTGCCAGCAGCCAGATCGGACAGGGATTTAACTATGGCTACACCTTC
D gene: TRBD1
J gene: TRBJ1-2
V gene: TRBV7-9
clone size: once
CDR3 length: 16

CDR3 protein: CASRGTSNQPQHF
CDR3 DNA: TGTGCCAGCCGGGGAACGAGCAATCAGCCCCAGCATTTT
D gene: -
J gene: TRBJ1-5
V gene: TRBV6-5
clone size: few
CDR3 length: 13

CDR3 protein: CASSPGTSGSKTDTQYF
CDR3 DNA: TGTGCCAGCAGCCCAGGGACTAGCGGGAGTAAAACAGATACGCAGTATTTT
D gene: TRBD2
J gene: TRBJ2-3
V gene: TRBV7-3
clone size: -
CDR3 length: 17

CDR3 protein: CASSYRQGGQPQHF
CDR3 DNA: TGTGCCAGCAGCTACCGACAGGGTGGGCAGCCCCAGCATTTT
D gene: TRBD1
J gene: TRBJ1-5
V gene: TRBV7-6
clone size: -
CDR3 length: 14

CDR3 protein: CASSYRDTLGGGELFF
CDR3 DNA: TGTGCCAGCAGTTACAGGGACACTTTGGGCGGAGGGGAGCTGTTTTTT
D gene: -
J gene: TRBJ2-2
V gene: TRBV6-2/TRBV6-3
clone size: -
CDR3 length: 16

CDR3 protein: CASSRDREGGYTF
CDR3 DNA: TGTGCCAGCAGTCGGGACAGGGAAGGTGGCTACACCTTC
D gene: TRBD1
J gene: TRBJ1-2
V gene: TRBV14
clone size: -
CDR3 length: 13

CDR3 protein: CASSLWAWGTGKGEKLFF
CDR3 DNA: TGTGCCAGCAGCTTATGGGCTTGGGGGACAGGCAAAGGAGAAAAACTGTTTTTT
D gene: TRBD1
J gene: TRBJ1-4
V gene: TRBV7-9
clone size: -
CDR3 length: 18

CDR3 protein: CASVMAGEVGTDTQYF
CDR3 DNA: TGTGCCAGCGTTATGGCGGGAGAAGTGGGCACAGATACGCAGTATTTT
D gene: TRBD2
J gene: TRBJ2-3
V gene: TRBV25-1
clone size: -
CDR3 length: 16

CDR3 protein: CASSENPGQGSTGELFF
CDR3 DNA: TGTGCCAGCAGTGAAAATCCGGGACAGGGATCGACCGGGGAGCTGTTTTTT
D gene: TRBD1
J gene: TRBJ2-2
V gene: TRBV28
clone size: -
CDR3 length: 17

CDR3 protein: CASSPTSGYEQYF
CDR3 DNA: TGTGCCAGCAGCCCAACTAGCGGTTACGAGCAGTACTTC
D gene: TRBD2
J gene: TRBJ2-7
V gene: TRBV7-9
clone size: few
CDR3 length: 13

CDR3 protein: CASSPDRPNSGTEAFF
CDR3 DNA: TGTGCCAGCTCACCAGACCGACCGAACAGTGGCACTGAAGCTTTCTTT
D gene: -
J gene: TRBJ1-1
V gene: TRBV18
clone size: -
CDR3 length: 16

CDR3 protein: CASSVAQAGWETQYF
CDR3 DNA: TGTGCCAGCAGCGTAGCCCAAGCGGGTTGGGAGACCCAGTACTTC
D gene: -
J gene: TRBJ2-5
V gene: TRBV9
clone size: -
CDR3 length: 15

CDR3 protein: CAISDSGLADQETQYF
CDR3 DNA: TGTGCCATCAGTGACTCCGGACTAGCGGATCAAGAGACCCAGTACTTC
D gene: TRBD2
J gene: TRBJ2-5
V gene: TRBV10-3
clone size: -
CDR3 length: 16

CDR3 protein: CASSPDSGNQPQHF
CDR3 DNA: TGTGCCAGCAGTCCCGACAGTGGCAATCAGCCCCAGCATTTT
D gene: -
J gene: TRBJ1-5
V gene: TRBV27
clone size: -
CDR3 length: 14